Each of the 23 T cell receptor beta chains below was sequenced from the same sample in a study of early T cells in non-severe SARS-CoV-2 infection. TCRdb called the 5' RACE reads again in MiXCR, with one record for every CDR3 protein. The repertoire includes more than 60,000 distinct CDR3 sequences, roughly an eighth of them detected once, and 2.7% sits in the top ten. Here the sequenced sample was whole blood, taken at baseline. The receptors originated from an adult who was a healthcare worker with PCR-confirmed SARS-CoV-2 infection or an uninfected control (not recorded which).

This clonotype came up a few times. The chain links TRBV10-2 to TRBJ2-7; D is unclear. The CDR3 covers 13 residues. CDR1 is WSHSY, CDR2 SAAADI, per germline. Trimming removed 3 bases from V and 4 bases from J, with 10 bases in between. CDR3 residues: CASSEGSKYEQYF. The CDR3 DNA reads TGCGCCAGCAGTGAAGGGTCAAAATACGAGCAGTACTTC.

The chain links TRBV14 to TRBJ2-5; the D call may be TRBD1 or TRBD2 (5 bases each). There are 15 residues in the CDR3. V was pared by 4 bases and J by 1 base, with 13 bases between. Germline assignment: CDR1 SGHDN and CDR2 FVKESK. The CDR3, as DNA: TGTGCCAGCAGCCGAGTTGCCGGGACCCAAGAGACCCAGTACTTC. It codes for CASSRVAGTQETQYF.

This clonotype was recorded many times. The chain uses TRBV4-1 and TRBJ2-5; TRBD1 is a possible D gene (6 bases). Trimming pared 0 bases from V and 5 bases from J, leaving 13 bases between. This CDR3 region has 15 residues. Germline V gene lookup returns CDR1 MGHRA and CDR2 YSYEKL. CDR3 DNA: TGCGCCAGCAGCCAAGATCTAGGGGGTATGGAGACCCAGTACTTC. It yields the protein CASSQDLGGMETQYF.

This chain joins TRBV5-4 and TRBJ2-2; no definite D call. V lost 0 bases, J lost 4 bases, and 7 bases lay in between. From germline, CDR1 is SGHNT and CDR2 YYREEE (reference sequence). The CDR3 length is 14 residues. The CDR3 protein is CASSLVAVTGELFF. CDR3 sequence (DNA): TGTGCCAGCAGCTTGGTCGCCGTCACCGGGGAGCTGTTTTTT.

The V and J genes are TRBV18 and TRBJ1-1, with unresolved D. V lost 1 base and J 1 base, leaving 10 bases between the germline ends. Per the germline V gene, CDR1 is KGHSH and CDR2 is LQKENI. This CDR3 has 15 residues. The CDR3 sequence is CASSPLATPNTEAFF. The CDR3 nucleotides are TGTGCCAGCTCACCACTAGCCACCCCGAACACTGAAGCTTTCTTT.

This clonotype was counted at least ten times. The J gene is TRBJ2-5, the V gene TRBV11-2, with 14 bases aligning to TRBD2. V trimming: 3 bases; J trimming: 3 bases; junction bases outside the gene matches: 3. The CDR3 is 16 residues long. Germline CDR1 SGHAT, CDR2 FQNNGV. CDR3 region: CASSFQTSGGEETQYF. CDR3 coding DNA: TGTGCCAGCAGCTTCCAGACTAGCGGGGGGGAAGAGACCCAGTACTTC.

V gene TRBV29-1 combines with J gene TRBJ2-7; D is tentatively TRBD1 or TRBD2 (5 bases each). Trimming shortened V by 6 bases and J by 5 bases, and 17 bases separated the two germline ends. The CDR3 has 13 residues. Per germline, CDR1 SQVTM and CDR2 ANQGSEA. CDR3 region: CSVGDLQSDEQYF. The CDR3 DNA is TGCAGCGTGGGGGACCTGCAATCTGACGAGCAGTACTTC.

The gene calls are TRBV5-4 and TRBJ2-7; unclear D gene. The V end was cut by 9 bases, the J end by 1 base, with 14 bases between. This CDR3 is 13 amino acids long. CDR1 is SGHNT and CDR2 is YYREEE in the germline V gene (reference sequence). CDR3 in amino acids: CATSLTDSYEQYF. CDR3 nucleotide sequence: TGTGCCACCAGTCTTACAGATTCCTACGAGCAGTACTTC. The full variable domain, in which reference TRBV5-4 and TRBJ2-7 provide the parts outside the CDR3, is ETGVTQSPTHLIKTRGQQVTLRCSSQSGHNTVSWYQQALGQGPQFIFQYYREEENGRGNFPPRFSGLQFPNYSSELNVNALELDDSALYLCATSLTDSYEQYFGPGTRLTVT.

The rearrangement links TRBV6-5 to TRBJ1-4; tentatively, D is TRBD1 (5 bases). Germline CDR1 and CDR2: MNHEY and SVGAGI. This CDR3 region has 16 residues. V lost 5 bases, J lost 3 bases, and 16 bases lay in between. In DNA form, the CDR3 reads TGTGCCAGCAGTAAAGGGACGTTTAGGGCTAATGAAAAACTGTTTTTT. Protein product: CASSKGTFRANEKLFF.

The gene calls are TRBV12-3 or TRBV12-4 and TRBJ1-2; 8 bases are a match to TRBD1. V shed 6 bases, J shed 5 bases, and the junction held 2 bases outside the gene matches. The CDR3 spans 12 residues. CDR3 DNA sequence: TGTGCCAGCAGGCGACAGGGGTATGGCTACACCTTC. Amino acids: CASRRQGYGYTF.

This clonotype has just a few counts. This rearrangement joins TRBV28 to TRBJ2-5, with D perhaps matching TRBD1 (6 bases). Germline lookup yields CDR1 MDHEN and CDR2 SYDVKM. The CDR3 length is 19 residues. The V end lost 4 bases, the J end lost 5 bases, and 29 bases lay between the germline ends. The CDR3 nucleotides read TGTGCCAGCAGTTCCCAGACCCCGGGACACCTCTTCAGAGGGGAGACCCAGTACTTC. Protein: CASSSQTPGHLFRGETQYF.

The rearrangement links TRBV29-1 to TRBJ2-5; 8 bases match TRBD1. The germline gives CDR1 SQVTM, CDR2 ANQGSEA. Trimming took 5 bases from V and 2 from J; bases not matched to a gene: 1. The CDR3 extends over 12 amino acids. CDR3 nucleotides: TGCAGCGTTAGGACAGGGCAAGAGACCCAGTACTTC. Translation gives CSVRTGQETQYF.

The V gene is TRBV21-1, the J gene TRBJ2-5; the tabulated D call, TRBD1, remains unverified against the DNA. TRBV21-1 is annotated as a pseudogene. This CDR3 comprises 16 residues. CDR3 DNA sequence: TGTGCCACCTTTATGGACAGGGTGGGACTGGGAGAGACCCAGTACTTC. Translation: CATFMDRVGLGETQYF.

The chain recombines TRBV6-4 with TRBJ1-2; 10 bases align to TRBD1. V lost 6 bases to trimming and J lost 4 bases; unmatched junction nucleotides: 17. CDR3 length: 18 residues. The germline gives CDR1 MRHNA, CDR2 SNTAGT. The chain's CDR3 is CASRTPLSGTGVAYGYTF. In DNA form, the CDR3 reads TGTGCCAGCAGGACACCCCTTTCGGGGACAGGGGTGGCCTATGGCTACACCTTC.

The CDR3 loop reads CASSYTITDTQYF. CDR3 nucleotide sequence: TGTGCCAGCAGCTATACTATAACAGATACGCAGTATTTT. The rearrangement links TRBV3-1 to TRBJ2-3; the D is unclear. Trimming removed 5 bases from V and 3 bases from J, with 9 bases in between. The V gene's germline CDR1 is LGHDT and CDR2 YNNKEL (reference sequence). The CDR3 is 13 amino acids.

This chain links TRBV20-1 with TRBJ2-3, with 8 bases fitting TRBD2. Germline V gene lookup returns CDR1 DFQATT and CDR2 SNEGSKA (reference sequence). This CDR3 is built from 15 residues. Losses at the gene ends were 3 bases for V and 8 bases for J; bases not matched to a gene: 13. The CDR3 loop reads CSASSGRYSQGTQYF. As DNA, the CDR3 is TGCAGTGCTAGCAGCGGGAGATACTCACAGGGTACGCAGTATTTT.

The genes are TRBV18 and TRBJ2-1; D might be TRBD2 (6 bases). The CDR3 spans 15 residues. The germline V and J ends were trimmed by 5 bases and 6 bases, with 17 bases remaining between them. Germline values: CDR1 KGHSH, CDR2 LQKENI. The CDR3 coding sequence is TGTGCCAGCTCAATTTTTACTAGCCCACCCAATGAGCAGTTCTTC. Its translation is CASSIFTSPPNEQFF.

In nucleotides, the CDR3 is TGCGCCAGCAGCTTGTTGGGGGCGAACACTGAAGCTTTCTTT. Protein: CASSLLGANTEAFF. The rearrangement links TRBV5-1 to TRBJ1-1; a weak D match, TRBD1 (6 bases). V was trimmed by 1 base and J by 1 base, leaving 8 bases between them. CDR3 length: 14 amino acids. Germline values: CDR1 SGHRS, CDR2 YFSETQ.

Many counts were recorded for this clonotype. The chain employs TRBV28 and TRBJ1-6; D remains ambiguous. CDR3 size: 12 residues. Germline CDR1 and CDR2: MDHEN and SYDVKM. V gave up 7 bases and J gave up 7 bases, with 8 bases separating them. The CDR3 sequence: CASTTQNSPLHF. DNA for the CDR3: TGTGCCAGCACAACCCAGAATTCACCCCTCCACTTT. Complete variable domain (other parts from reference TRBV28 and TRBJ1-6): DVKVTQSSRYLVKRTGEKVFLECVQDMDHENMFWYRQDPGLGLRLIYFSYDVKMKEKGDIPEGYSVSREKKERFSLILESASTNQTSMYLCASTTQNSPLHFGNGTRLTVT.

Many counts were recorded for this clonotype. The CDR3 region is CASRLGSFSLNTEAFF. In DNA form, the CDR3 reads TGTGCAAGTCGCCTGGGGTCCTTCTCCTTGAACACTGAAGCTTTCTTT. The chain couples TRBV12-2 to TRBJ1-1. TRBV12-2 is given as a pseudogene. The CDR3 loop spans 16 amino acids.

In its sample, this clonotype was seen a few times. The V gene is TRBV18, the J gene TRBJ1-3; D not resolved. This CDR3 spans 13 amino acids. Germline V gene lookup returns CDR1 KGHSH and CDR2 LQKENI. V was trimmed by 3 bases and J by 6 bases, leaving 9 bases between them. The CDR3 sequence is CASSPDQENTIYF. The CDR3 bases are TGTGCCAGCTCACCGGACCAGGAAAACACCATATATTTT.

The CDR3 nucleotides read TGTGCCAGCAGTGTGGGGGGCTTAAAGGCTACTGAAGCTTTCTTT. Protein sequence: CASSVGGLKATEAFF. This chain links TRBV25-1 with TRBJ1-1, with D possibly being TRBD1 (6 bases). V dropped 4 bases and J dropped 5 bases, with 17 bases sitting between them. This CDR3 has 15 residues. Germline V gene data show CDR1 as MGHDK and CDR2 as SYGVNS. Drawing the rest from reference TRBV25-1 and TRBJ1-1, the complete variable domain is EADIYQTPRYLVIGTGKKITLECSQTMGHDKMYWYQQDPGMELHLIHYSYGVNSTEKGDLSSESTVSRIRTEHFPLTLESARPSHTSQYLCASSVGGLKATEAFFGQGTRLTVV.

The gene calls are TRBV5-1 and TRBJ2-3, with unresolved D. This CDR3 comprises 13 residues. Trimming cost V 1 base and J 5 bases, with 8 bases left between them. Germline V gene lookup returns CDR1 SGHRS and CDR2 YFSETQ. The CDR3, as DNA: TGCGCCAGCAGCTTGCGGCCCCTAGATACGCAGTATTTT. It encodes CASSLRPLDTQYF.